This T cell receptor beta chain came from a study of blood T cell repertoires in COVID-19. The germline V gene has CDR1 MNHEY and CDR2 SVGAGI. V lost 5 bases, J lost 2 bases, and 10 bases lay in between. This CDR3 is 15 amino acids long. Sequenced by immunoSEQ multiplex PCR; TCRdb stores in-frame clones only, minus some. The profile shows around 260,000 clones, approximately 92% of them singletons. Seattle's enrolled individuals joined amid active infection and were then monitored longitudinally. The clonotype was recovered from a young adult with COVID-19, enrolled during active disease. This chain uses TRBV6-5 with TRBJ2-6, with D uncertain. Sample: peripheral blood. The CDR3 DNA is TGTGCCAGCAGTAAACCGAGCGCTGGGGCCAACGTCCTGACTTTC. Residues: CASSKPSAGANVLTF.